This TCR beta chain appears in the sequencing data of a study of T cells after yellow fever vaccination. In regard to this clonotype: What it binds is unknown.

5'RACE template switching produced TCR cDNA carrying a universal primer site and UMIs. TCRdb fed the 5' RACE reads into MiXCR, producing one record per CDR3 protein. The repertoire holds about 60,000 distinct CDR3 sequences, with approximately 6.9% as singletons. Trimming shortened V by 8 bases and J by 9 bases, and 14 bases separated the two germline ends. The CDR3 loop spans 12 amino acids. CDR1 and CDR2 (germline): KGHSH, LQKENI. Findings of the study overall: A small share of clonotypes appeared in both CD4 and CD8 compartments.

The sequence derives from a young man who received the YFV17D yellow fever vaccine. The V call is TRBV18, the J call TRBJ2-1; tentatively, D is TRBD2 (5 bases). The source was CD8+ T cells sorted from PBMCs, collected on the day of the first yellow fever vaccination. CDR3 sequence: CASPSGEGEQFF. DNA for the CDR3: TGTGCCAGCCCCTCCGGCGAGGGTGAGCAGTTCTTC. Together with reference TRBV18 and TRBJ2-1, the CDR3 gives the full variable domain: NAGVMQNPRHLVRRRGQEARLRCSPMKGHSHVYWYRQLPEEGLKFMVYLQKENIIDESGMPKERFSAEFPKEGPSILRIQQVVRGDSAAYFCASPSGEGEQFFGPGTRLTVL.